Listed here are 25 T cell receptor beta chains from one sample, sequenced in a study of blood T cell repertoires in COVID-19 (dated by TCRdb to about 2020). Preparation of the library involved the immunoSEQ multiplex PCR assay. Here the immuneACCESS table is served through TCRdb, limited to in-frame sequences with V and J called. Missing clones are a known gap in these copies; in checked studies unresolved V genes cover under half, and the rest lacks a known reason. This sample has about 62,000 clones in its table, and over 75% of those were observed once. The ten largest clones take up 1% to 1.5% of the sample. Input material: peripheral blood. The receptors stem from an older woman with acute or convalescent COVID-19.

The DNA of the CDR3 is TGCGCCAGCAGTCAATCGGGCAGGCCTGGAAGCAATCAGCCCCAGCATTTT. Translated: CASSQSGRPGSNQPQHF. The chain recombines TRBV23-1 with TRBJ1-5, with D hard to call. TRBV23-1 is an open reading frame, and its role is uncertain. The CDR3 sequence is 17 residues long. The V end was cut by 0 bases, the J end by 1 base, with 13 bases between.

The V gene is TRBV27, the J gene TRBJ1-2; D call uncertain. Germline CDR1 MNHEY, CDR2 SMNVEV (reference sequence). Trimming took off 0 bases at V and 2 bases at J, with 7 bases between the two ends. The CDR3 has 14 amino acids. The CDR3 spells CASSLSTRNYGYTF. The CDR3 nucleotides read TGTGCCAGCAGTTTATCGACACGGAACTATGGCTACACCTTC.

The count of this clone is one. The chain couples TRBV5-3 to TRBJ2-5; 10 bases fit TRBD1. TRBV5-3 is an ORF for which the function is uncertain. The CDR3 extends over 14 amino acids. J lost 4 bases, V lost 4 bases, and 4 bases had no gene match. The CDR3 sequence is CARSTRTGGETQYF. The CDR3 region has the DNA TGTGCCAGAAGCACCCGGACAGGGGGAGAGACCCAGTACTTC.

The CDR3 DNA reads as TGTGCCAGCAGTTTCCAGGGGCTCACAGATACGCAGTATTTT. Encoded protein: CASSFQGLTDTQYF. The V and J genes are TRBV28 and TRBJ2-3, with a possible D match to TRBD1 (6 bases). Germline V CDR1 and CDR2: MDHEN, SYDVKM. Trimming removed 3 bases at V and 2 bases at J, with 9 bases between. This CDR3 region has 14 residues.

This rearrangement joins TRBV6-5 to TRBJ2-1; TRBD1 might be the D (6 bases). CDR3 size: 15 residues. CDR1 and CDR2 (germline): MNHEY, SVGAGI. V was pared by 5 bases and J by 8 bases, with 19 bases between. The DNA of the CDR3 is TGTGCCAGCAGTCCCAGTCTAGGGGGTGGCGATGAGCAGTTCTTC. Its translation is CASSPSLGGGDEQFF.

This sequence joins TRBV4-1 and TRBJ2-3; TRBD2 matches at 14 bases. The trim removed 3 bases at V and 4 bases at J, leaving 15 bases unmatched. This CDR3 is built from 20 residues. Germline loops: CDR1 MGHRA, CDR2 YSYEKL. In DNA form, the CDR3 reads TGCGCCAGCAGCCAGGGGTTCTCCGGGACTAGCGGGGGAAGGGCAGATACGCAGTATTTT. It encodes CASSQGFSGTSGGRADTQYF.

This rearrangement joins TRBV5-4 to TRBJ1-1; 8 bases map to TRBD1. With 2 bases clipped from V and 4 bases from J, the junction kept 10 bases outside the gene matches. CDR1 is SGHNT and CDR2 is YYREEE in the germline V gene (reference sequence). CDR3 length: 16 amino acids. The DNA for the CDR3 is TGTGCCAGCAGCTTCCCGGGACAGGATCGGGTCACTGAAGCTTTCTTT. It encodes CASSFPGQDRVTEAFF.

V usage is TRBV19 and J usage is TRBJ1-6; TRBD1 matches at 7 bases. CDR3 length: 15 residues. The germline CDR1 and CDR2 sequences are LNHDA and SQIVND (reference sequence). V shed 1 base, J shed 7 bases, and the junction held 4 bases outside the gene matches. The CDR3 region has the DNA TGTGCCAGTAGTATAGCGGACAGGATGAATTCACCCCTCCACTTT. Its protein product is CASSIADRMNSPLHF.

The chain carries TRBV5-1 and TRBJ2-5, with D perhaps matching TRBD1 (5 bases). V gave up 0 bases and J gave up 2 bases, with 11 bases separating them. Germline V gene data show CDR1 as SGHRS and CDR2 as YFSETQ. The CDR3 is 15 amino acids. The DNA of the CDR3 is TGCGCCAGCAGCTTGGTTAGCAGGGCACAAGAGACCCAGTACTTC. It codes for CASSLVSRAQETQYF. Complete variable domain (other parts from reference TRBV5-1 and TRBJ2-5): KAGVTQTPRYLIKTRGQQVTLSCSPISGHRSVSWYQQTPGQGLQFLFEYFSETQRNKGNFPGRFSGRQFSNSRSEMNVSTLELGDSALYLCASSLVSRAQETQYFGPGTRLLVL.

There are a few counts of this clone. The V call is TRBV30, the J call TRBJ1-6; D gene unclear. The germline gives CDR1 GTSNPN, CDR2 SVGIG (reference sequence). V gave up 2 bases and J gave up 8 bases, with 10 bases separating them. CDR3 length equals 13 residues. The CDR3, as DNA: TGTGCCTGGAGTATTCCCCTCCATTCACCCCTCCACTTT. Residues: CAWSIPLHSPLHF.

This clone was detected once. This sequence joins TRBV4-1 and TRBJ2-3, with 9 bases fitting TRBD1. Germline values: CDR1 MGHRA, CDR2 YSYEKL. CDR3 length equals 17 residues. Unmatched junction bases numbered 10, after V lost 3 bases and J lost 3 bases. In DNA form, the CDR3 reads TGCGCCAGCAGCCATGCCCGGGACAGGGTATTGACAGATACGCAGTATTTT. Residues: CASSHARDRVLTDTQYF.

This chain links TRBV10-2 with TRBJ1-6; 8 bases agree with TRBD1. Germline trimming cut 7 bases from V and 9 bases from J; bases unmatched to any gene: 8. Germline values: CDR1 WSHSY, CDR2 SAAADI. The CDR3 covers 14 residues. The CDR3 DNA reads as TGCGCCAGCACCACCACAGGGGGAACTTCACCCCTCCACTTT. Protein product: CASTTTGGTSPLHF.

This clone was detected only once. Other nucleotide sequences in the sample specify the same CDR3. This chain joins TRBV5-1 and TRBJ1-1; weak D call: TRBD1 (6 bases). This CDR3 is built from 14 residues. The germline gives CDR1 SGHRS, CDR2 YFSETQ. Trimming stripped 4 bases from V and 0 bases from J, with 10 bases between. This CDR3 reads CASSRTALNTEAFF. The CDR3 DNA is TGCGCCAGCAGCCGGACAGCCCTGAACACTGAAGCTTTCTTT.

The J gene is TRBJ1-2, the V gene TRBV7-6; 8 bases line up with TRBD1. Germline CDR1 and CDR2: SGHVS and FNYEAQ. The CDR3 consists of 18 residues. V dropped 5 bases and J dropped 2; count of bases not matched to a gene: 16. The CDR3 is CASSPGQGTGTFNYGYTF. CDR3 nucleotides: TGTGCCAGCAGCCCAGGACAGGGAACGGGAACTTTCAACTATGGCTACACCTTC.

The chain is built from TRBV5-1 and TRBJ1-1, with 11 bases aligning to TRBD1. The V segment lost 7 bases and the J segment 5 bases; nucleotides outside the gene matches: 10. CDR3 length: 15 amino acids. In germline, CDR1 is SGHRS, CDR2 YFSETQ. DNA for the CDR3: TGCGCCAGCCGCGGACAGGGGGCGCCGGGGACTGAAGCTTTCTTT. As protein: CASRGQGAPGTEAFF.

The chain joins TRBV2 to TRBJ2-7; the match to TRBD2 covers 10 bases. Germline V gene data show CDR1 as SNHLY and CDR2 as FYNNEI. The CDR3 totals 15 residues. The trim removed 7 bases at V and 6 bases at J, leaving 12 bases unmatched. The CDR3 protein is CASKGGLAGVLEQYV. CDR3 sequence (DNA): TGTGCCAGCAAAGGCGGTCTAGCGGGAGTCCTCGAGCAGTACGTC.

This clone was seen only a few times. This rearrangement joins TRBV6-5 to TRBJ2-1, with TRBD2 matching 7 bases. This CDR3 spans 13 amino acids. V trimming: 0 bases; J trimming: 12 bases; junction bases outside the gene matches: 5. Looked up from germline, CDR1 is MNHEY and CDR2 is SVGAGI. The CDR3 loop reads CASSYSSGERQFF. For the CDR3, the DNA is TGTGCCAGCAGTTACTCGAGCGGGGAAAGGCAGTTCTTC.

This chain links TRBV4-1 with TRBJ1-1; TRBD1 agrees at 9 bases. The V gene end was trimmed by 3 bases and the J gene end by 5 bases; junction bases not matched to a gene: 7. The length of the CDR3 is 15 residues. Germline CDR1 reads MGHRA; CDR2 reads YSYEKL. CDR3 in DNA: TGCGCCAGCAGCCACCCAACAGGGGGCTATACTGAAGCTTTCTTT. This gives the protein CASSHPTGGYTEAFF.

This sequence joins TRBV18 and TRBJ1-6, with 9 bases matching TRBD1. J was trimmed by 5 bases and V by 4 bases; bases with no gene match: 3. The CDR3 is 15 residues long. From germline, CDR1 is KGHSH and CDR2 LQKENI. CDR3 bases: TGTGCCAGCTCACGACGGGACAGGGATAATTCACCCCTCCACTTT. It specifies CASSRRDRDNSPLHF. The variable domain in full, with the rest retrieved from reference TRBV18 and TRBJ1-6, is NAGVMQNPRHLVRRRGQEARLRCSPMKGHSHVYWYRQLPEEGLKFMVYLQKENIIDESGMPKERFSAEFPKEGPSILRIQQVVRGDSAAYFCASSRRDRDNSPLHFGNGTRLTVT.

J is TRBJ1-2 and V is TRBV28; 8 nucleotides line up with TRBD1. The CDR3 loop spans 16 amino acids. Germline V gives CDR1 MDHEN, CDR2 SYDVKM. Losses at the gene ends were 5 bases for V and 3 bases for J; bases not matched to a gene: 11. The chain's CDR3 is CASSRPGGTGDYGYTF. The DNA for the CDR3 is TGTGCCAGCAGTCGCCCCGGCGGGACAGGTGACTATGGCTACACCTTC.

This chain links TRBV14 with TRBJ2-1; 14 nucleotides align to TRBD2. V lost 0 bases and J lost 4; bases outside the gene matches: 8. The CDR3 extends over 19 amino acids. Germline V gene lookup returns CDR1 SGHDN and CDR2 FVKESK. The CDR3 bases are TGTGCCAGCAGCCAAGATCCCAGACTAGCGGGAGGGCGGTACAATGAGCAGTTCTTC. Protein sequence: CASSQDPRLAGGRYNEQFF.

The chain combines TRBV2 with TRBJ2-2; TRBD1 agrees at 8 bases. CDR3 length: 18 residues. Looked up from germline, CDR1 is SNHLY and CDR2 is FYNNEI. V lost 3 bases to trimming and J lost 2 bases; unmatched junction nucleotides: 11. CDR3 sequence reads: CASSDWDRFDLNTGELFF. The CDR3 nucleotides read TGTGCCAGCAGTGACTGGGACAGGTTCGACCTTAACACCGGGGAGCTGTTTTTT.

The rearrangement joins TRBV5-1 to TRBJ2-1, with 10 bases matching TRBD1. Germline CDR1 SGHRS, CDR2 YFSETQ. With V trimmed by 0 bases and J by 3 bases, 9 bases remained unmatched. The CDR3 has 18 residues. CDR3 in DNA: TGCGCCAGCAGCTTGGGACAGGGGGCTTATCACGTCTACAATGAGCAGTTCTTC. Its protein product is CASSLGQGAYHVYNEQFF.

The chain couples TRBV2 to TRBJ2-6; 7 bases align to TRBD1. The germline V gene has CDR1 SNHLY and CDR2 FYNNEI. CDR3 length: 16 residues. V shed 6 bases, J shed 0 bases, and the junction held 5 bases outside the gene matches. The CDR3 sequence: CASSGDSTSGANVLTF. CDR3 nucleotide sequence: TGTGCCAGCAGCGGGGACAGCACCTCTGGGGCCAACGTCCTGACTTTC.

The chain couples TRBV7-8 to TRBJ2-6; D is perhaps TRBD1 (6 bases). V was pared by 3 bases and J by 0 bases, with 6 bases between. CDR1 and CDR2 (germline): SGHVS, FQNEAQ. The CDR3 covers 15 residues. For the CDR3, the DNA is TGTGCCAGCAGCTTGGGGGCCTCTGGGGCCAACGTCCTGACTTTC. Protein sequence: CASSLGASGANVLTF.